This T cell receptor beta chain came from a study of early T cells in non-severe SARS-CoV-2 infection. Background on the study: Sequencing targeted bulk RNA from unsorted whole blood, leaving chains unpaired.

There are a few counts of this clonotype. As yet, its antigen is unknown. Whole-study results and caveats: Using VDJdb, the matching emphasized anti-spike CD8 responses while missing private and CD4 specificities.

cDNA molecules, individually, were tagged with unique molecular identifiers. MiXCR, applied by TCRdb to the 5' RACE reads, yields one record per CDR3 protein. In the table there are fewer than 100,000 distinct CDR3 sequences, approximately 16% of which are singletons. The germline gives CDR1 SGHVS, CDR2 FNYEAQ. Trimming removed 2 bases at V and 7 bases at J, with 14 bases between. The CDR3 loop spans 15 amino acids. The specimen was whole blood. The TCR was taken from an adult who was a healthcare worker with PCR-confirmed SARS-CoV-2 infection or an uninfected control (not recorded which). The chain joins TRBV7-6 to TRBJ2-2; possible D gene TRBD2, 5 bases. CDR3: CASSLIWSRGGELFF. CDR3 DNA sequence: TGTGCCAGCAGCTTAATTTGGTCCCGGGGCGGGGAGCTGTTTTTT.